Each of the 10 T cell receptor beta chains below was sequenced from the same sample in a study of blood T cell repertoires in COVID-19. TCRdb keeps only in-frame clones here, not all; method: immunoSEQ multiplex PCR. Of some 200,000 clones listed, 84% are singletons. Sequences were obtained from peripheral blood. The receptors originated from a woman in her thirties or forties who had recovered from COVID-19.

The CDR3 DNA reads TGTGCCAGCAGGAACAGGGCTGGGGAGACCCAGTACTTC. Its protein product is CASRNRAGETQYF. The chain has TRBV2 and TRBJ2-5; tentatively, D is TRBD1 (6 bases). There are 13 residues in the CDR3. CDR1 and CDR2 from the germline V gene are SNHLY and FYNNEI. V was pared by 6 bases and J by 5 bases, with 13 bases between.

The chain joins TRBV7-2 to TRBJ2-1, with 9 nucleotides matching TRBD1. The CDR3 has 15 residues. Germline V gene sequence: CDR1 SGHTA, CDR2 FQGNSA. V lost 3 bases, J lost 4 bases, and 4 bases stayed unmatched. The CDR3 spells CASSLSGQGYNEQFF. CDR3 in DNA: TGTGCCAGCAGCTTGTCGGGACAGGGTTACAATGAGCAGTTCTTC.

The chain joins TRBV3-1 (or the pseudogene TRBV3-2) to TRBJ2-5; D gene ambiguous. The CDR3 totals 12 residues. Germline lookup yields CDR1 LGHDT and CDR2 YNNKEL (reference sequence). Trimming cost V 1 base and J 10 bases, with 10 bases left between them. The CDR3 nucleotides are TGTGCCAGCAGCCAAGGTTACCTAAACCAGTACTTC. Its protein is CASSQGYLNQYF.

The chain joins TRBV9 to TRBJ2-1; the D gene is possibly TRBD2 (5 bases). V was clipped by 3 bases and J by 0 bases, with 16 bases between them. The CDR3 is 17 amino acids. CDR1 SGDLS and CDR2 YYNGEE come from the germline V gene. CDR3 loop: CASSAQARASSYNEQFF. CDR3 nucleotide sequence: TGTGCCAGCAGCGCCCAGGCGAGGGCAAGCTCCTACAATGAGCAGTTCTTC.

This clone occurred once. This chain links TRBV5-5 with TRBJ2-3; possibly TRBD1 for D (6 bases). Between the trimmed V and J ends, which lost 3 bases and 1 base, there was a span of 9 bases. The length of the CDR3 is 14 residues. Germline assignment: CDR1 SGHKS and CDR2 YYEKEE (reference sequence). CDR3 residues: CASSYDRRTDTQYF. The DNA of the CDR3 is TGTGCCAGCAGCTACGACAGGCGCACAGATACGCAGTATTTT.

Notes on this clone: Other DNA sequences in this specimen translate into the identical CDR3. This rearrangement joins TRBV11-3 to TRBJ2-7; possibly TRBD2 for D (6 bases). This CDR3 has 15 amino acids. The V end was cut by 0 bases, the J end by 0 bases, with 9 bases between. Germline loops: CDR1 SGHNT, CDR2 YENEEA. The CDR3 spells CASSLERGSSYEQYF. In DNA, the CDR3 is TGTGCCAGCAGCTTAGAACGGGGGTCCTCCTACGAGCAGTACTTC.

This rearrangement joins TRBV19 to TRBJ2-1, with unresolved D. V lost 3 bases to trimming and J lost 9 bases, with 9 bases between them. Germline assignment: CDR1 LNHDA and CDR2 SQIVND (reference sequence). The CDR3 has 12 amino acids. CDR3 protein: CASSIRDFEQFF. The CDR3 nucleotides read TGTGCCAGTAGTATCCGCGACTTTGAGCAGTTCTTC.

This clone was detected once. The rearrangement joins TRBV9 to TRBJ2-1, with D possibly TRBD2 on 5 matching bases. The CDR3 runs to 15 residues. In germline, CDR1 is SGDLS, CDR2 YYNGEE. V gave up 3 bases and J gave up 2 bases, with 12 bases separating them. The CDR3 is CASSAGLGTYNEQFF. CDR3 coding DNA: TGTGCCAGCAGCGCCGGACTGGGGACCTACAATGAGCAGTTCTTC.

In DNA form, the CDR3 reads TGTGCCAGCAGTTACTCGCGGGCACCGGCCTACAATGAGCAGTTCTTC. Protein: CASSYSRAPAYNEQFF. This sequence joins TRBV6-2 or TRBV6-3 and TRBJ2-1; maybe TRBD2 (5 bases). With 0 bases removed from V and 2 bases from J, the gap between germline ends came to 11 bases. Germline CDR1 reads MNHEY; CDR2 reads SVGEGT. The CDR3 totals 16 residues.

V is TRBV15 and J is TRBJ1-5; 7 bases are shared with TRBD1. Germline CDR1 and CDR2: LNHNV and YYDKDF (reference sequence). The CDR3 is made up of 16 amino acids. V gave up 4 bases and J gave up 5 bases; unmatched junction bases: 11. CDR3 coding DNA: TGTGCCACCAGCAATGTAGCGAGACAGGGCTATCAGCCCCAGCATTTT. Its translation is CATSNVARQGYQPQHF.